The next 14 T cell receptor beta chains were all read from a single sample in a study of blood T cell repertoires in COVID-19. TCRdb keeps only in-frame clones here, not all; method: immunoSEQ multiplex PCR. The data contain about 270,000 clones, about 88% of them singletons. The sequencing input was peripheral blood. The receptors stem from a human donor with COVID-19, enrolled during active disease. The donor label of this sample is uncertain.

The CDR3 reads CASSKRTGGVLSETDTQYF. The DNA for the CDR3 is TGTGCCAGCAGCAAACGGACAGGGGGCGTCCTTTCCGAAACAGATACGCAGTATTTT. This chain links TRBV9 with TRBJ2-3; 11 nucleotides agree with TRBD1. The CDR3 covers 19 residues. CDR1 and CDR2 (germline): SGDLS, YYNGEE. Trimming removed 4 bases from V and 3 bases from J; junction bases left unmatched: 16.

The chain employs TRBV11-3 and TRBJ2-2; D is possibly TRBD1 (6 bases). The ends were cut back, 1 base at V and 2 bases at J, with 11 bases in the middle. This CDR3 has 16 amino acids. Germline V CDR1 and CDR2: SGHNT, YENEEA. The CDR3 sequence is CASSLGGGSNTGELFF. For the CDR3, the DNA is TGTGCCAGCAGCTTAGGAGGGGGTTCTAACACCGGGGAGCTGTTTTTT.

The genes are TRBV5-1 and TRBJ2-2; the D gene is possibly TRBD2 (6 bases). V shed 6 bases and J shed 5 bases, with 23 bases lying between them. Looked up from germline, CDR1 is SGHRS and CDR2 is YFSETQ. This CDR3 has 17 amino acids. This CDR3 reads CASTPGREGFVTGELFF. CDR3 DNA sequence: TGCGCCAGCACCCCGGGGCGGGAAGGTTTCGTGACCGGGGAGCTGTTTTTT.

The chain is built from TRBV29-1 and TRBJ1-2, with 10 bases lining up with TRBD1. CDR1 is SQVTM, CDR2 ANQGSEA, per germline. The V and J ends lost 1 base and 3 bases, in that order; junction bases with no gene match: 11. This CDR3 is 17 amino acids long. The CDR3 is CSVEAPDRGQRYYGYTF. In DNA form, the CDR3 reads TGCAGCGTTGAAGCCCCCGACAGGGGGCAAAGGTACTATGGCTACACCTTC.

This clone was recorded once. The chain has TRBV7-2 and TRBJ2-5; 8 nucleotides agree with TRBD1. The trim removed 5 bases at V and 5 bases at J, leaving 10 bases unmatched. Germline assignment: CDR1 SGHTA and CDR2 FQGNSA. This CDR3 is built from 15 residues. The CDR3, as DNA: TGTGCCAGCAGCCCCCGGACAGGGTCTTTTGAGACCCAGTACTTC. It is translated as CASSPRTGSFETQYF.

The rearrangement joins TRBV6-5 to TRBJ1-2; TRBD1 aligns across 7 bases. V trimming: 8 bases; J trimming: 4 bases; junction bases outside the gene matches: 10. Per germline, CDR1 MNHEY and CDR2 SVGAGI. This CDR3 contains 14 residues. The CDR3 DNA sequence: TGTGCCAGCTCCCGGGACAGCCGTTCCTATGGCTACACCTTC. It translates to CASSRDSRSYGYTF.

This clone was counted between two and nine times. This chain uses TRBV11-2 with TRBJ1-1; 9 bases match TRBD1. V shed 5 bases, J shed 1 base, and the junction held 11 bases outside the gene matches. There are 17 residues in the CDR3. Germline V gives CDR1 SGHAT, CDR2 FQNNGV. The CDR3 bases are TGTGCCAGCAGCCTGGGGACAGGGCTCCCGAGGAACACTGAAGCTTTCTTT. Amino acids: CASSLGTGLPRNTEAFF.

The rearrangement uses TRBV3-1 (or the pseudogene TRBV3-2) and TRBJ2-7; tentative D call: TRBD2 (6 bases). Between the trimmed V and J ends, which lost 0 bases and 0 bases, there was a span of 9 bases. The CDR3 extends over 15 amino acids. Germline V gene sequence: CDR1 LGHDT, CDR2 YNNKEL (reference sequence). CDR3 DNA sequence: TGTGCCAGCAGCCAAGACCTAGCGCGCTCCTACGAGCAGTACTTC. Translation gives CASSQDLARSYEQYF.

The chain has TRBV24-1 and TRBJ2-2; D possibly corresponds to TRBD2 (6 bases). CDR1 and CDR2 (germline): KGHDR, SFDVKD. V lost 1 base and J lost 1, with 12 bases in between. The CDR3 covers 17 residues. CDR3 sequence: CATSDLGGQLNTGELFF. The CDR3 DNA reads as TGTGCCACCAGTGATTTAGGAGGGCAGTTGAACACCGGGGAGCTGTTTTTT.

CDR3 protein: CASSLGQGENTIYF. CDR3 nucleotides: TGTGCCAGCAGCTTAGGACAGGGGGAAAACACCATATATTTT. The genes are TRBV11-2 and TRBJ1-3; 9 bases are shared with TRBD1. The CDR3 covers 14 residues. In germline, CDR1 is SGHAT, CDR2 FQNNGV. With V trimmed by 1 base and J by 6 bases, 1 base remained unmatched.

The gene calls are TRBV11-2 and TRBJ1-1; D unclear. CDR3 length: 14 amino acids. Germline CDR1 SGHAT, CDR2 FQNNGV. V lost 7 bases and J 5 bases, leaving 17 bases between the germline ends. CDR3 amino acids: CASTRPEIKTEAFF. In nucleotides, the CDR3 is TGTGCCAGCACCCGTCCGGAGATAAAGACTGAAGCTTTCTTT.

V is TRBV7-9 and J is TRBJ2-7, with D possibly matching TRBD1 (5 bases). The CDR3 length is 17 residues. The V and J ends lost 5 bases and 2 bases respectively, with 22 bases between them. CDR1 is SEHNR and CDR2 is FQNEAQ in the germline V gene (reference sequence). CDR3 sequence reads: CASSPGWSTDAAYEQYF. The CDR3 DNA reads as TGTGCCAGCAGCCCCGGATGGTCGACAGACGCAGCCTACGAGCAGTACTTC.

The rearrangement joins TRBV30 to TRBJ1-6, with D unclear. The CDR3 runs to 11 residues. Germline V gene sequence: CDR1 GTSNPN, CDR2 SVGIG (reference sequence). V was shortened by 5 bases and J by 8 bases, with 7 bases between the two germline ends. The CDR3 region has the DNA TGTGCCTGGGCGGTGGATTCACCCCTCCACTTT. This codes for CAWAVDSPLHF.

The chain has TRBV5-4 and TRBJ1-4; 8 bases line up with TRBD1. Trimming cost V 4 bases and J 7 bases; bases outside gene matches: 6. The CDR3 is 14 amino acids. Per germline, CDR1 SGHNT and CDR2 YYREEE (reference sequence). In DNA form, the CDR3 reads TGTGCCAGCAGCCGGGACAGGTGGGGTGAAAAACTGTTTTTT. This codes for CASSRDRWGEKLFF.